Below are 28 T cell receptor beta chains sequenced from a single sample in a study of T cell responses to AZD1222 COVID-19 vaccine. Measured with immunoSEQ multiplex PCR; TCRdb has only the in-frame clones, and not every one. The sample holds about 110,000 clones, more than 70% seen once. The sample here was peripheral blood, taken on day 0 of AZD1222 vaccination. Source of these receptors: an adult in good health.

CDR3 residues: CASSYSSPYNEQFF. The DNA for the CDR3 is TGTGCCAGCAGTTACTCGAGCCCCTACAATGAGCAGTTCTTC. The chain is built from TRBV6-6 and TRBJ2-1; D is undetermined. Germline assignment: CDR1 MNHNY and CDR2 SVGAGI (reference sequence). This CDR3 is built from 14 residues. V lost 0 bases to trimming and J lost 2 bases, with 5 bases between them.

V usage is TRBV18 and J usage is TRBJ1-2; D not certain. The CDR3 sequence is 14 residues long. Trimming cost V 0 bases and J 2 bases, with 7 bases left between them. Germline V gene data show CDR1 as KGHSH and CDR2 as LQKENI. CDR3 coding DNA: TGTGCCAGCTCACCACCGGTACGGAACTATGGCTACACCTTC. Translation gives CASSPPVRNYGYTF.

V and J are TRBV5-1 and TRBJ2-1; 8 bases are shared with TRBD2. J gave up 3 bases and V 2 bases, and 7 bases lay outside the gene matches. Germline V gene sequence: CDR1 SGHRS, CDR2 YFSETQ. The CDR3 loop spans 16 amino acids. CDR3 sequence (DNA): TGCGCCAGCAGCTTCGAGAGCGGGAGTCTCTACAATGAGCAGTTCTTC. Encoded protein: CASSFESGSLYNEQFF.

The gene calls are TRBV7-9 and TRBJ1-6; D perhaps matches TRBD1 (5 bases). CDR1 is SEHNR, CDR2 FQNEAQ, per germline (reference sequence). Trimming took 4 bases from V and 3 from J, leaving 13 bases between them. The CDR3 contains 16 residues. The CDR3 DNA reads as TGTGCCAGCAGCTCCGCAGGGAAGAGCTATAATTCACCCCTCCACTTT. Translated, it gives CASSSAGKSYNSPLHF.

The chain uses TRBV19 and TRBJ2-1; 11 bases match TRBD2. V trimming: 7 bases; J trimming: 6 bases; junction bases outside the gene matches: 5. Germline values: CDR1 LNHDA, CDR2 SQIVND (reference sequence). The CDR3 covers 14 residues. The CDR3 DNA reads TGTGCCAGTAAGGGACTAGCGGACATCAATGAGCAGTTCTTC. Encoded protein: CASKGLADINEQFF.

This rearrangement joins TRBV7-2 to TRBJ2-1; 10 bases are a match to TRBD2. The V segment lost 6 bases and the J segment 4 bases; nucleotides outside the gene matches: 6. This CDR3 is 15 amino acids long. CDR1 is SGHTA, CDR2 FQGNSA, per germline. The CDR3 region has the DNA TGTGCCAGCAGGGAGAGCGGGGGGGCATACAATGAGCAGTTCTTC. Translation gives CASRESGGAYNEQFF.

The chain carries TRBV6-4 and TRBJ2-1, with 9 positions matching TRBD2. The V gene end was trimmed by 5 bases and the J gene end by 9 bases; junction bases not matched to a gene: 5. Per germline, CDR1 MRHNA and CDR2 SNTAGT. The CDR3 length is 13 residues. The CDR3 spells CASSSILAGEQFF. CDR3 DNA: TGTGCCAGCAGTTCGATACTAGCGGGTGAGCAGTTCTTC.

The J gene is TRBJ2-1, the V gene TRBV7-3; 10 nucleotides agree with TRBD1. The CDR3 has 15 residues. The germline V gene has CDR1 SGHTA and CDR2 FQGTGA. J gave up 10 bases and V 2 bases, and 8 bases lay outside the gene matches. CDR3 in amino acids: CASSLDGTGAREQFF. Written as DNA, the CDR3 is TGTGCCAGCAGCTTAGATGGGACAGGGGCAAGGGAGCAGTTCTTC.

The rearrangement uses TRBV10-3 and TRBJ2-7; 7 nucleotides agree with TRBD2. Germline values: CDR1 ENHRY, CDR2 SYGVKD. With 7 bases clipped from V and 2 bases from J, the junction kept 11 bases outside the gene matches. This CDR3 is 15 amino acids long. CDR3 sequence: CAIKDSGSEAYEQYF. The CDR3 region has the DNA TGTGCCATCAAGGATAGCGGGTCCGAGGCCTACGAGCAGTACTTC.

The chain carries TRBV7-9 and TRBJ2-2; TRBD1 aligns across 8 bases. CDR3 length equals 16 residues. J gave up 1 base and V 4 bases, and 5 bases lay outside the gene matches. CDR1 and CDR2 from the germline V gene are SEHNR and FQNEAQ (reference sequence). The CDR3 sequence: CASSSVGTGNTGELFF. The CDR3 DNA reads TGTGCCAGCAGCTCCGTCGGGACAGGGAACACCGGGGAGCTGTTTTTT.

The chain combines TRBV5-1 with TRBJ2-1, with 9 bases lining up with TRBD2. Germline-derived CDR1 and CDR2 are SGHRS and YFSETQ. J lost 0 bases, V lost 4 bases, and 8 bases had no gene match. There are 17 residues in the CDR3. The CDR3 spells CASSTGTSTSSYNEQFF. CDR3 in DNA: TGCGCCAGCAGCACCGGGACTAGCACAAGCTCCTACAATGAGCAGTTCTTC.

The rearrangement links TRBV4-1 to TRBJ1-2; TRBD1 matches at 7 bases. With V trimmed by 0 bases and J by 8 bases, 15 bases remained unmatched. Germline V lookup: CDR1 MGHRA, CDR2 YSYEKL. The CDR3 runs 17 residues. CDR3 sequence (DNA): TGCGCCAGCAGCCAAGATCGAAGGCAGGGGGAGTGGCAAGGCTACACCTTC. Its translation is CASSQDRRQGEWQGYTF.

The genes are TRBV19 and TRBJ2-5; D may match TRBD1 or TRBD2 (5 bases each). Germline CDR1 and CDR2: LNHDA and SQIVND (reference sequence). Trimming took off 3 bases at V and 5 bases at J, with 16 bases between the two ends. This CDR3 has 15 amino acids. CDR3 sequence reads: CASSIGASHLETQYF. CDR3 DNA sequence: TGTGCCAGTAGTATCGGGGCCAGCCACCTGGAGACCCAGTACTTC.

This chain uses TRBV27 with TRBJ2-7; D gene uncertain. The CDR3 spans 14 residues. V was cut by 5 bases and J by 0 bases, with 11 bases left in between. Germline V gene sequence: CDR1 MNHEY, CDR2 SMNVEV (reference sequence). CDR3 bases: TGTGCCAGCAGTCCCTCACTTAACTCCTACGAGCAGTACTTC. Translation gives CASSPSLNSYEQYF.

V is TRBV16 and J is TRBJ2-7, with 9 bases fitting TRBD1. Trimming took 0 bases from V and 1 from J; bases not matched to a gene: 7. The CDR3 extends over 17 amino acids. Germline CDR1 is KGHSY and CDR2 is FQNENV. CDR3: CASSQSGLGQGSYEQYF. The CDR3 bases are TGTGCCAGCAGCCAATCGGGTTTAGGACAGGGGTCCTACGAGCAGTACTTC.

The CDR3 DNA is TGTGCCAGTAGTATAGAACATCGGGGCGCTGAAGCTTTCTTT. This gives the protein CASSIEHRGAEAFF. This sequence joins TRBV19 and TRBJ1-1; weak D call: TRBD1 (5 bases). Trimming stripped 0 bases from V and 6 bases from J, with 11 bases between. CDR1 is LNHDA and CDR2 is SQIVND in the germline V gene (reference sequence). The CDR3 runs to 14 residues.

The chain links TRBV27 to TRBJ1-6; 10 bases are a match to TRBD1. CDR1 MNHEY and CDR2 SMNVEV come from the germline V gene (reference sequence). The CDR3 covers 22 residues. After removal of 4 bases from V and 4 bases from J, the junction contained 22 bases not matched to a gene. The CDR3 DNA is TGTGCCAGCAGTTCCAGCCCCCTCCGGTCCGACAGGGGGCATGGATATAATTCACCCCTCCACTTT. Translating it yields CASSSSPLRSDRGHGYNSPLHF.

The chain employs TRBV12-3 or TRBV12-4 and TRBJ2-7, with D perhaps TRBD1 (6 bases). Trimming left V 8 bases short and J 4 bases short, with 15 bases between. The CDR3 has 13 amino acids. The DNA of the CDR3 is TGTGCCAGCGGCGCAGGGGAAGAATACGAGCAGTACTTC. As protein: CASGAGEEYEQYF.

This clone has just one count. The genes are TRBV11-2 and TRBJ2-3; 9 nucleotides agree with TRBD1. The germline CDR1 and CDR2 sequences are SGHAT and FQNNGV. CDR3 size: 18 residues. Losses at the gene ends were 5 bases for V and 0 bases for J; bases not matched to a gene: 12. CDR3 nucleotide sequence: TGTGCCAGCAGCATCCAACCCTTGACAGGGGGTAGCACAGATACGCAGTATTTT. This encodes CASSIQPLTGGSTDTQYF.

The rearrangement uses TRBV18 and TRBJ2-1, with D possibly being TRBD1 or TRBD2 (6 bases each). Germline CDR1 is KGHSH and CDR2 is LQKENI. Trimming left V 1 base short and J 5 bases short, with 18 bases between. The CDR3 length is 17 residues. Here the CDR3 DNA reads TGTGCCAGCTCACCACGGAGGGCCACAGGGCCCAACAATGAGCAGTTCTTC. It encodes CASSPRRATGPNNEQFF.

The chain recombines TRBV7-6 with TRBJ2-3; 12 nucleotides line up with TRBD2. From germline, CDR1 is SGHVS and CDR2 FNYEAQ. The CDR3 runs to 15 residues. V lost 8 bases and J lost 4; bases outside the gene matches: 7. The CDR3 region has the DNA TGTGCCAGCGGGGGTCTAGCGGGAGGGGCAGATACGCAGTATTTT. Protein: CASGGLAGGADTQYF.

V usage is TRBV30 and J usage is TRBJ1-2; 7 nucleotides match TRBD1. The length of the CDR3 is 12 residues. Germline CDR1 GTSNPN, CDR2 SVGIG (reference sequence). V lost 2 bases and J lost 7; bases outside the gene matches: 4. The CDR3 sequence: CAWSLGQLGYTF. The CDR3 bases are TGTGCCTGGAGTCTGGGACAGCTTGGCTACACCTTC.

This clone was observed a handful of times. The V and J genes are TRBV28 and TRBJ2-1; 10 bases are a match to TRBD2. The trim removed 6 bases at V and 5 bases at J, leaving 7 bases unmatched. Germline loops: CDR1 MDHEN, CDR2 SYDVKM. This CDR3 comprises 15 residues. In nucleotides, the CDR3 is TGTGCCAGCAGCCCCCTAGCGGGGGTGAACAATGAGCAGTTCTTC. Translating gives CASSPLAGVNNEQFF.

V usage is TRBV4-1 and J usage is TRBJ1-2, with D possibly TRBD1 on 5 matching bases. The CDR3 runs 17 residues. Trimming pared 2 bases from V and 4 bases from J, leaving 20 bases between. The germline gives CDR1 MGHRA, CDR2 YSYEKL. Here the CDR3 DNA reads TGCGCCAGCAGCCAATCGTCCCTGGGACTCGTGGCCTATGGCTACACCTTC. It is translated as CASSQSSLGLVAYGYTF.

Only a few counts were recorded for this clone. The rearrangement links TRBV21-1 to TRBJ1-1. TRBV21-1 is marked as a pseudogene. This CDR3 contains 12 residues. This CDR3 is CAGPQMNTEAFF. CDR3 nucleotides: TGTGCCGGACCCCAGATGAACACTGAAGCTTTCTTT.

J is TRBJ1-2 and V is TRBV5-1; D not resolved. This CDR3 comprises 14 residues. Germline V gives CDR1 SGHRS, CDR2 YFSETQ. The germline V and J ends were trimmed by 0 bases and 3 bases, with 9 bases remaining between them. The CDR3 protein is CASSLEGRHYGYTF. The CDR3 DNA reads TGCGCCAGCAGCTTGGAAGGCAGACACTATGGCTACACCTTC.

The V gene is TRBV7-8, the J gene TRBJ1-1, with a tentative D call TRBD1 (6 bases). The CDR3 contains 12 residues. Germline CDR1 is SGHVS and CDR2 is FQNEAQ. V gave up 7 bases and J gave up 10 bases, with 16 bases separating them. This CDR3 is CASTRTGQRAFF. Here the CDR3 DNA reads TGTGCCAGCACCCGAACAGGGCAAAGAGCTTTCTTT.

The sample holds one count of this clone. CDR3 bases: TGTGCCACCCTTCGGGGGCAGGGGAGGGCGGGGGGCTACACCTTC. Amino acids: CATLRGQGRAGGYTF. This rearrangement joins TRBV6-5 to TRBJ1-2; perhaps TRBD1 as D (6 bases). The germline CDR1 and CDR2 sequences are MNHEY and SVGAGI. CDR3 length: 15 amino acids. The ends were cut back, 10 bases at V and 8 bases at J, with 26 bases in the middle.